A single sample is the source of the 32 T cell receptor beta chains below, sequenced in a study of blood T cell repertoires in COVID-19. Produced via immunoSEQ multiplex PCR; TCRdb's table is partial and in-frame only. The data contain fewer than 300,000 clones, 85% to 90% of them seen just once; the ten biggest clones take up more than 9%. The material sequenced was peripheral blood. These receptors came from a man aged 45-65 years with COVID-19, enrolled during active disease.

The chain employs TRBV28 and TRBJ1-5; 9 bases line up with TRBD1. The CDR3 length is 15 residues. Germline-derived CDR1 and CDR2 are MDHEN and SYDVKM. Unmatched junction bases numbered 9, after V lost 6 bases and J lost 6 bases. This chain's CDR3 is CASRLDRGLGQPQHF. For the CDR3, the DNA is TGTGCCAGCAGATTGGACAGGGGATTAGGTCAGCCCCAGCATTTT.

The chain combines TRBV28 with TRBJ2-2, with D perhaps TRBD1 (6 bases). CDR3 length: 14 residues. V lost 6 bases and J lost 3, with 11 bases in between. The V gene's germline CDR1 is MDHEN and CDR2 SYDVKM. The CDR3 spells CASRSYRDTGELFF. The CDR3 nucleotides are TGTGCCAGCAGATCCTACAGGGACACCGGGGAGCTGTTTTTT. The whole variable domain, filled in from reference TRBV28 and TRBJ2-2, reads DVKVTQSSRYLVKRTGEKVFLECVQDMDHENMFWYRQDPGLGLRLIYFSYDVKMKEKGDIPEGYSVSREKKERFSLILESASTNQTSMYLCASRSYRDTGELFFGEGSRLTVL.

CDR3 sequence: CASSPGGSGPQHF. DNA for the CDR3: TGTGCCAGCTCACCCGGGGGTTCAGGGCCCCAGCATTTT. The chain recombines TRBV18 with TRBJ1-5, with D possibly TRBD1 on 5 matching bases. CDR3 length: 13 residues. Trimming removed 3 bases from V and 9 bases from J, with 12 bases in between. The germline gives CDR1 KGHSH, CDR2 LQKENI.

The chain links TRBV6-1 to TRBJ2-7, with D unclear. Trimming stripped 1 base from V and 6 bases from J, with 13 bases between. CDR1 and CDR2 (germline): MNHNS, SASEGT. The CDR3 is made up of 14 amino acids. The CDR3 sequence: CASSEGVATGEQYF. DNA for the CDR3: TGTGCCAGCAGTGAAGGGGTAGCTACCGGCGAGCAGTACTTC.

The rearrangement uses TRBV28 and TRBJ1-2; TRBD1 matches at 9 bases. This CDR3 has 13 amino acids. Germline-derived CDR1 and CDR2 are MDHEN and SYDVKM. V lost 7 bases, J lost 7 bases, and 7 bases stayed unmatched. CDR3 coding DNA: TGTGCCAGCACTAGACAGGGGGTAGTTGGCTACACCTTC. This translates into CASTRQGVVGYTF.

This chain links TRBV28 with TRBJ1-1; D not certain. V gave up 4 bases and J gave up 11 bases, with 11 bases separating them. This CDR3 contains 11 residues. CDR1 and CDR2 (germline): MDHEN, SYDVKM. CDR3 DNA: TGTGCCAGCAGTTCCTCCCGCCGGGCTTTCTTT. Translating gives CASSSSRRAFF.

The chain is built from TRBV5-1 and TRBJ2-5; TRBD1 might be the D (5 bases). Germline V gives CDR1 SGHRS, CDR2 YFSETQ. The CDR3 spans 15 residues. The V and J ends lost 0 bases and 0 bases respectively, with 9 bases between them. The CDR3 region has the DNA TGCGCCAGCAGCTTGGGCAGGGCAAACCAAGAGACCCAGTACTTC. This gives the protein CASSLGRANQETQYF. Combining the CDR3 with reference TRBV5-1 and TRBJ2-5 gives the whole variable domain KAGVTQTPRYLIKTRGQQVTLSCSPISGHRSVSWYQQTPGQGLQFLFEYFSETQRNKGNFPGRFSGRQFSNSRSEMNVSTLELGDSALYLCASSLGRANQETQYFGPGTRLLVL.

The chain employs TRBV7-9 and TRBJ1-2; maybe TRBD1 (5 bases). The CDR3 runs to 13 residues. Germline values: CDR1 SEHNR, CDR2 FQNEAQ (reference sequence). V lost 2 bases and J lost 6, with 10 bases in between. CDR3 protein: CASSLIGADGYTF. In nucleotides, the CDR3 is TGTGCCAGCAGCTTAATAGGGGCGGATGGCTACACCTTC.

A remark on this clone: Other DNA sequences of this sample code for an identical CDR3. This chain uses TRBV5-1 with TRBJ2-5, with TRBD2 matching over 11 bases. The CDR3 is made up of 15 amino acids. V dropped 4 bases and J dropped 5; count of bases not matched to a gene: 7. CDR1 and CDR2 (germline): SGHRS, YFSETQ. CDR3 sequence reads: CASSPGTSGGETQYF. The CDR3 region has the DNA TGCGCCAGCAGCCCTGGGACTAGCGGAGGGGAGACCCAGTACTTC. Based on the CDR3 plus reference TRBV5-1 and TRBJ2-5, the full variable domain is KAGVTQTPRYLIKTRGQQVTLSCSPISGHRSVSWYQQTPGQGLQFLFEYFSETQRNKGNFPGRFSGRQFSNSRSEMNVSTLELGDSALYLCASSPGTSGGETQYFGPGTRLLVL.

This chain links TRBV27 with TRBJ1-5; maybe TRBD1 (6 bases). CDR1 MNHEY and CDR2 SMNVEV come from the germline V gene (reference sequence). The V end lost 2 bases, the J end lost 6 bases, and 11 bases lay between the germline ends. CDR3 length equals 14 residues. CDR3 DNA sequence: TGTGCCAGCAGTTTAAGGGGGGGTAGTCAGCCCCAGCATTTT. Amino acids: CASSLRGGSQPQHF.

This clone came up once. This chain joins TRBV12-3 or TRBV12-4 and TRBJ1-5, with 8 nucleotides matching TRBD1. V dropped 6 bases and J dropped 5; count of bases not matched to a gene: 3. The CDR3 spans 13 residues. The CDR3 region has the DNA TGTGCCAGCAGGACAGGGGACCATCAGCCCCAGCATTTT. It encodes CASRTGDHQPQHF.

The V and J genes are TRBV6-5 and TRBJ2-3, with D unclear. V was cut by 7 bases and J by 2 bases, with 4 bases left in between. The CDR3 has 11 residues. Per the germline V gene, CDR1 is MNHEY and CDR2 is SVGAGI. In DNA, the CDR3 is TGTGCCAGCACACTCACAGATACGCAGTATTTT. Its translation is CASTLTDTQYF.

The V gene is TRBV15, the J gene TRBJ2-7, with 9 bases lining up with TRBD2. CDR3 length: 17 residues. The germline V gene has CDR1 LNHNV and CDR2 YYDKDF (reference sequence). V lost 0 bases, J lost 5 bases, and 11 bases stayed unmatched. The CDR3 region has the DNA TGTGCCACCAGCAGAGAGTTGAGGGGCGGGGGGGGCGACGAGCAGTACTTC. Protein sequence: CATSRELRGGGGDEQYF.

The chain couples TRBV9 to TRBJ1-2; TRBD1 matches at 8 bases. Unmatched junction bases numbered 6, after V lost 4 bases and J lost 4 bases. Germline loops: CDR1 SGDLS, CDR2 YYNGEE. The CDR3 contains 14 residues. CDR3 amino acids: CASSTAGGSYGYTF. CDR3 sequence (DNA): TGTGCCAGCAGCACAGCAGGGGGCAGCTATGGCTACACCTTC.

This chain uses TRBV6-5 with TRBJ1-6, with no clear D. The CDR3 is made up of 15 amino acids. The V gene's germline CDR1 is MNHEY and CDR2 SVGAGI. Trimming cost V 5 bases and J 0 bases, with 8 bases left between them. The CDR3 sequence: CASSTQSSYNSPLHF. DNA for the CDR3: TGTGCCAGCAGTACACAGAGCTCCTATAATTCACCCCTCCACTTT.

V usage is TRBV5-1 and J usage is TRBJ2-2, with a possible D match to TRBD1 (6 bases). The CDR3 is 13 residues long. With 4 bases removed from V and 5 bases from J, the gap between germline ends came to 9 bases. The germline CDR1 and CDR2 sequences are SGHRS and YFSETQ. The CDR3: CASSRTDTGELFF. CDR3 bases: TGCGCCAGCAGCCGGACAGATACCGGGGAGCTGTTTTTT.

The V call is TRBV13, the J call TRBJ1-4; D gene ambiguous. V lost 0 bases and J lost 4, with 9 bases in between. CDR1 is PRHDT and CDR2 is FYEKMQ in the germline V gene (reference sequence). This CDR3 is 15 amino acids long. The CDR3 sequence: CASSLGQAGNEKLFF. In nucleotides, the CDR3 is TGTGCCAGCAGCTTAGGGCAGGCCGGTAATGAAAAACTGTTTTTT.

The chain carries TRBV18 and TRBJ1-5; possible D gene TRBD1, 6 bases. V shed 2 bases and J shed 6 bases, with 14 bases lying between them. Germline CDR1 and CDR2: KGHSH and LQKENI. The CDR3 has 15 amino acids. CDR3: CASSPIAGVGQPQHF. The CDR3, as DNA: TGTGCCAGCTCACCAATTGCAGGGGTCGGTCAGCCCCAGCATTTT.

The gene calls are TRBV7-2 and TRBJ1-5, with 7 bases that match TRBD1. The CDR3 has 15 amino acids. The V segment lost 4 bases and the J segment 0 bases; nucleotides outside the gene matches: 3. Germline lookup yields CDR1 SGHTA and CDR2 FQGNSA. For the CDR3, the DNA is TGTGCCAGCAGCTCAGGGGGAGCTAGCAATCAGCCCCAGCATTTT. This gives the protein CASSSGGASNQPQHF.

This chain connects TRBV27 to TRBJ1-5; perhaps TRBD1 as D (6 bases). V gave up 5 bases and J gave up 3 bases, with 8 bases separating them. The germline V gene has CDR1 MNHEY and CDR2 SMNVEV (reference sequence). CDR3 length: 13 amino acids. The DNA for the CDR3 is TGTGCCAGCAGTGGACAGTTCAATCAGCCCCAGCATTTT. Its translation is CASSGQFNQPQHF.

V gene TRBV5-8 combines with J gene TRBJ2-2; maybe TRBD2 (6 bases). V lost 2 bases and J 0 bases, leaving 11 bases between the germline ends. The CDR3 is 16 amino acids. In germline, CDR1 is SGHTS, CDR2 YDEGEE. The CDR3 here is CASSFGSPANTGELFF. CDR3 coding DNA: TGTGCCAGCAGCTTCGGGAGTCCGGCGAACACCGGGGAGCTGTTTTTT.

V gene TRBV29-1 combines with J gene TRBJ2-3; the match to TRBD2 covers 11 bases. Germline CDR1 is SQVTM and CDR2 is ANQGSEA. The V and J ends lost 5 bases and 0 bases, in that order; junction bases with no gene match: 10. CDR3 size: 17 residues. The CDR3 region is CSVKLAGGQLSTDTQYF. In DNA form, the CDR3 reads TGCAGCGTTAAGTTAGCGGGGGGGCAATTAAGCACAGATACGCAGTATTTT.

The chain uses TRBV28 and TRBJ1-5; 7 bases fit TRBD1. Germline V gene data show CDR1 as MDHEN and CDR2 as SYDVKM. This CDR3 has 15 amino acids. Trimming removed 5 bases from V and 1 base from J; junction bases left unmatched: 5. The CDR3 nucleotides read TGTGCCAGCAGTCTGGGGACAGTGAGCAATCAGCCCCAGCATTTT. Amino acids: CASSLGTVSNQPQHF. The entire variable domain, with the rest obtained from reference TRBV28 and TRBJ1-5, is as follows: DVKVTQSSRYLVKRTGEKVFLECVQDMDHENMFWYRQDPGLGLRLIYFSYDVKMKEKGDIPEGYSVSREKKERFSLILESASTNQTSMYLCASSLGTVSNQPQHFGDGTRLSIL.

This chain uses TRBV6-2 or TRBV6-3 with TRBJ1-2; 7 bases are shared with TRBD1. V lost 5 bases to trimming and J lost 4 bases; unmatched junction nucleotides: 10. The CDR3 spans 15 residues. CDR1 and CDR2 from the germline V gene are MNHEY and SVGEGT. The CDR3 bases are TGTGCCAGCAGTCTTACACAGGGGTATATCTATGGCTACACCTTC. Protein: CASSLTQGYIYGYTF.

This chain links TRBV3-1 (or the pseudogene TRBV3-2) with TRBJ2-1, with 7 nucleotides matching TRBD2. Per germline, CDR1 LGHDT and CDR2 YNNKEL (reference sequence). The CDR3 totals 15 residues. The V and J ends lost 1 base and 5 bases, in that order; junction bases with no gene match: 5. CDR3 bases: TGTGCCAGCAGCCAAGTGCCTAGCGGTAACAATGAGCAGTTCTTC. Translating gives CASSQVPSGNNEQFF.

A single count supports this clone. The CDR3 loop reads CASRQGAYSPLHF. CDR3 DNA: TGTGCCAGCAGACAGGGCGCGTACTCACCCCTCCACTTT. The rearrangement joins TRBV2 to TRBJ1-6; a possible D gene is TRBD1 (6 bases). Germline CDR1 is SNHLY and CDR2 is FYNNEI. CDR3 length: 13 amino acids. Trimming pared 6 bases from V and 10 bases from J, leaving 13 bases between. The whole variable domain, filled in from reference TRBV2 and TRBJ1-6, reads EPEVTQTPSHQVTQMGQEVILRCVPISNHLYFYWYRQILGQKVEFLVSFYNNEISEKSEIFDDQFSVERPDGSNFTLKIRSTKLEDSAMYFCASRQGAYSPLHFGNGTRLTVT.

This chain links TRBV2 with TRBJ2-5, with D possibly TRBD1 on 6 matching bases. The CDR3 consists of 13 residues. Germline CDR1 SNHLY, CDR2 FYNNEI. V was cut by 5 bases and J by 4 bases, with 11 bases left in between. CDR3: CASSTGIGETQYF. CDR3 DNA sequence: TGTGCCAGCAGTACAGGGATTGGAGAGACCCAGTACTTC.

The table lists this clone with a count of one. The chain combines TRBV12-2 with TRBJ2-5; the DNA was not used to check the table's D call, TRBD1. TRBV12-2 is annotated as a pseudogene. The CDR3 contains 16 residues. In DNA, the CDR3 is TGTGCAAGTCGCTTCACCGGGACAGAAAACCAAGAGACCCAGTACTTC. Its protein product is CASRFTGTENQETQYF.

The V call is TRBV11-2, the J call TRBJ2-7; D is unclear. The V gene lost 1 base and the J gene lost 4 bases, with 5 bases spanning the gap. Per germline, CDR1 SGHAT and CDR2 FQNNGV. The CDR3 consists of 12 residues. CDR3 DNA sequence: TGTGCCAGCAGCTTAGGTCGGTACGAGCAGTACTTC. Encoded protein: CASSLGRYEQYF. Filled out from reference TRBV11-2 and TRBJ2-7, the complete variable domain reads EAGVAQSPRYKIIEKRQSVAFWCNPISGHATLYWYQQILGQGPKLLIQFQNNGVVDDSQLPKDRFSAERLKGVDSTLKIQPAKLEDSAVYLCASSLGRYEQYFGPGTRLTVT.

In its sample, this clone was seen once. J is TRBJ1-1 and V is TRBV15; D is ambiguous. Germline CDR1 reads LNHNV; CDR2 reads YYDKDF (reference sequence). This CDR3 region has 14 residues. The V end lost 0 bases, the J end lost 7 bases, and 12 bases lay between the germline ends. CDR3 nucleotides: TGTGCCACCAGCAGAGATTCGGGGAGGGATGAAGCTTTCTTT. Translation: CATSRDSGRDEAFF.

This chain joins TRBV19 and TRBJ2-6, with D possibly matching TRBD2 (6 bases). Trimming took off 0 bases at V and 3 bases at J, with 9 bases between the two ends. The CDR3 covers 16 residues. Germline CDR1 LNHDA, CDR2 SQIVND (reference sequence). In DNA, the CDR3 is TGTGCCAGTAGTATAGATGCGGGGTTTGGGGCCAACGTCCTGACTTTC. It translates to CASSIDAGFGANVLTF. Using reference TRBV19 and TRBJ2-6 for the parts outside the CDR3, the full variable domain is DGGITQSPKYLFRKEGQNVTLSCEQNLNHDAMYWYRQDPGQGLRLIYYSQIVNDFQKGDIAEGYSVSREKKESFPLTVTSAQKNPTAFYLCASSIDAGFGANVLTFGAGSRLTVL.

V gene TRBV5-8 combines with J gene TRBJ1-5, with 9 bases identical to TRBD1. Germline values: CDR1 SGHTS, CDR2 YDEGEE. The CDR3 runs to 17 residues. V lost 4 bases, J lost 5 bases, and 13 bases stayed unmatched. CDR3 DNA: TGTGCCAGCAGCCCAGGGACAGGGACACTGGTTGATCAGCCCCAGCATTTT. Translated, it gives CASSPGTGTLVDQPQHF.